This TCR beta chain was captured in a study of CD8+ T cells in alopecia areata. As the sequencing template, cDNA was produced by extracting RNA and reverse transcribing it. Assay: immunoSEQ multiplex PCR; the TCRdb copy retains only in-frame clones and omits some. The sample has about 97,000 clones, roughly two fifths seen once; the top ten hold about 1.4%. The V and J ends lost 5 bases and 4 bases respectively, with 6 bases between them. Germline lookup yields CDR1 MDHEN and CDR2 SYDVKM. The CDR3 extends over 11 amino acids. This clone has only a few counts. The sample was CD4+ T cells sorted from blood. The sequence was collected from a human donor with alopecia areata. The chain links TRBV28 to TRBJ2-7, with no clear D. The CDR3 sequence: CASSGLYEQYF. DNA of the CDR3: TGTGCCAGCAGTGGTCTTTACGAGCAGTACTTC.